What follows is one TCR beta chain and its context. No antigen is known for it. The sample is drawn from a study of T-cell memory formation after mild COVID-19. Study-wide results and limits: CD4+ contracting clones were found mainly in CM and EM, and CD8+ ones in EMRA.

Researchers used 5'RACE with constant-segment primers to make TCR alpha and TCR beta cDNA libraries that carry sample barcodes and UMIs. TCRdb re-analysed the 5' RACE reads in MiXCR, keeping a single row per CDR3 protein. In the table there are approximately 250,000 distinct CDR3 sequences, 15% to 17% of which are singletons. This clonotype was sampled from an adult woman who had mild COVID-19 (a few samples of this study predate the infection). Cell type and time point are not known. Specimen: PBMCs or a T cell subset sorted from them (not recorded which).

The chain's CDR3 is CSASRGGNEQFF. For the CDR3, the DNA is TGCAGTGCTAGCCGCGGGGGGAATGAGCAGTTCTTC. V is TRBV20-1 and J is TRBJ2-1, with 8 bases fitting TRBD2. The CDR3 runs to 12 residues. Trimming at V came to 3 bases and at J to 7 bases, leaving 2 bases not matched to a gene. The germline V gene encodes CDR1 DFQATT and CDR2 SNEGSKA (reference sequence).